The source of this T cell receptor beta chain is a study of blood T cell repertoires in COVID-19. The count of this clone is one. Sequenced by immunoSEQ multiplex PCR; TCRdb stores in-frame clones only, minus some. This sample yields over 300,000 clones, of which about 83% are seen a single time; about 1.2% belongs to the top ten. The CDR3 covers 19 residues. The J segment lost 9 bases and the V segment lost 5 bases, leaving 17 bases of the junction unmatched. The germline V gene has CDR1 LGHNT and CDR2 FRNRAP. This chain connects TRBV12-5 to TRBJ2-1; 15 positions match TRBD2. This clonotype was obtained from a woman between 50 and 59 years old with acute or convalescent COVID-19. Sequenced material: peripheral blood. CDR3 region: CASGPTGTSGGPVRPEQFF. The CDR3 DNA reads TGTGCTAGTGGTCCGACCGGGACTAGCGGGGGGCCGGTTAGGCCTGAGCAGTTCTTC.